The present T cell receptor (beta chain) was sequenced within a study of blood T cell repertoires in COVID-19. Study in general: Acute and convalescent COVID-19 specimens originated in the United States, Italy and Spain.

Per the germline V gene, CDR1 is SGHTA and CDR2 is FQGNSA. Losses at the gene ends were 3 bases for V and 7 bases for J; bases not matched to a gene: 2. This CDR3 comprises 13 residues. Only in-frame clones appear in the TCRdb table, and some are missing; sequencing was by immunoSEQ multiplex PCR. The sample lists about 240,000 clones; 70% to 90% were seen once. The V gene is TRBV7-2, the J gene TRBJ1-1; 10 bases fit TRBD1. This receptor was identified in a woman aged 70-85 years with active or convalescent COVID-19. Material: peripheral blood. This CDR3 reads CASSLTGGGEAFF. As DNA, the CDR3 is TGTGCCAGCAGCTTGACAGGGGGCGGTGAAGCTTTCTTT.